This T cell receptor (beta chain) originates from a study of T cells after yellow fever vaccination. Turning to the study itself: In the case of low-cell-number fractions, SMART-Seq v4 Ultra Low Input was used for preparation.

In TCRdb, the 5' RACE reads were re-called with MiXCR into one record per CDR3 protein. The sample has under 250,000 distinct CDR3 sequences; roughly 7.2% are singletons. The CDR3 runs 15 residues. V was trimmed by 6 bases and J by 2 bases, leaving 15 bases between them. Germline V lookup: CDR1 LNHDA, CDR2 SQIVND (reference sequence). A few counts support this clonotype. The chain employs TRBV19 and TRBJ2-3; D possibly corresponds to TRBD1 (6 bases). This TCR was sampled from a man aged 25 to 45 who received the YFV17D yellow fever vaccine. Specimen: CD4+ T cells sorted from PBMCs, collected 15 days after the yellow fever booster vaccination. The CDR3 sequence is CASRNTGRPTDTQYF. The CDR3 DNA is TGTGCCAGTAGGAATACAGGGAGACCCACAGATACGCAGTATTTT.